This T cell receptor (beta chain) stems from a study of cytomegalovirus exposure and HLA in healthy donors. In regard to this clone: Its cognate antigen is unknown.

The PCR contained 60 Vbeta and 13 Jbeta primers. Sequencing was performed with immunoSEQ multiplex PCR; in TCRdb, only in-frame clones are kept and a portion is missing. The sample records 180,000 or so clones, around 79% being singletons. Trimming cost V 0 bases and J 5 bases, with 11 bases left between them. CDR3 length: 14 amino acids. Germline values: CDR1 SGHRS, CDR2 YFSETQ. Study findings and constraints: What a later analysis showed was that several of the most significant clusters appeared linked to common viral pathogens.

This sequence joins TRBV5-1 and TRBJ2-5, with D unresolved. The sequence was collected from a man aged 50 to 59 in good health and CMV-seropositive. The sequenced sample consisted of PBMCs. CDR3 loop: CASSLGPMEETQYF. For the CDR3, the DNA is TGCGCCAGCAGCTTGGGTCCCATGGAGGAGACCCAGTACTTC. Full variable domain (rest looked up from reference TRBV5-1 and TRBJ2-5): KAGVTQTPRYLIKTRGQQVTLSCSPISGHRSVSWYQQTPGQGLQFLFEYFSETQRNKGNFPGRFSGRQFSNSRSEMNVSTLELGDSALYLCASSLGPMEETQYFGPGTRLLVL.